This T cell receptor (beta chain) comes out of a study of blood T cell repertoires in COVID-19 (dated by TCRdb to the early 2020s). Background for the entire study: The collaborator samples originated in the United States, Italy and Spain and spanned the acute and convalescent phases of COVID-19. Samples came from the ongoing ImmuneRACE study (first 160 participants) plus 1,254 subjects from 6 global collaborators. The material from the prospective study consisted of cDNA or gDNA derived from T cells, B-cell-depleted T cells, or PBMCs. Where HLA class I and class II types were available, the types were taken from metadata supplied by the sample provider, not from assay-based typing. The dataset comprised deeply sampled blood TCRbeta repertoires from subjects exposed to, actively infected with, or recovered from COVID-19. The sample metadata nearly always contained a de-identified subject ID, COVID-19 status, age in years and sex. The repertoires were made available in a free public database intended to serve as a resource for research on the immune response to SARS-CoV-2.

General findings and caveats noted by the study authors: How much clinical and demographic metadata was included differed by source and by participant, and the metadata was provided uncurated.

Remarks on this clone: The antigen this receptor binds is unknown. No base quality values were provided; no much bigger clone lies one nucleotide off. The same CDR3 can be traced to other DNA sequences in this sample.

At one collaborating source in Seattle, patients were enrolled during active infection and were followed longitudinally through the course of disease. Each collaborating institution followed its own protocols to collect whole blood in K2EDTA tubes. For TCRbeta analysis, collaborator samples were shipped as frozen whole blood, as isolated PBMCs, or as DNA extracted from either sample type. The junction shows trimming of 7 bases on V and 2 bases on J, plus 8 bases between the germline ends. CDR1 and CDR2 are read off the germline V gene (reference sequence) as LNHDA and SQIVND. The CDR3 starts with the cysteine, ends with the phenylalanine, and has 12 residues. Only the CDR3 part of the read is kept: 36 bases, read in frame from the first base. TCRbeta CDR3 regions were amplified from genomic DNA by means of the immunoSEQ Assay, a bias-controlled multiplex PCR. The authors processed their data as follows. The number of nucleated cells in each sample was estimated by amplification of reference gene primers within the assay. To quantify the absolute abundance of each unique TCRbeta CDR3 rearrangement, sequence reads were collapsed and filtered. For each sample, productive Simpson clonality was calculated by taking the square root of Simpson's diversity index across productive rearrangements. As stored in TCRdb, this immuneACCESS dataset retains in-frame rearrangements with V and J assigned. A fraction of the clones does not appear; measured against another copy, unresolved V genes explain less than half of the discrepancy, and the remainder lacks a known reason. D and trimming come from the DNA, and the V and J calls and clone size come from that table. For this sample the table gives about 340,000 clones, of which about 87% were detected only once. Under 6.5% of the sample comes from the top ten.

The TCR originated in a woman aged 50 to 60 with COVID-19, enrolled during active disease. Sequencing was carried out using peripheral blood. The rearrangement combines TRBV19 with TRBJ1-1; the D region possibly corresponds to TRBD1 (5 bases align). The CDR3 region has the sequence CASNQGNTEAFF. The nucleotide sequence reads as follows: TGTGCCAGTAACCAGGGTAACACTGAAGCTTTCTTT.